These 26 T cell receptor beta chains share one sample of origin, sequenced in a study of cytomegalovirus exposure and HLA in healthy donors. The PCR contained 60 Vbeta and 13 Jbeta primers. Clones were sequenced by immunoSEQ multiplex PCR, and TCRdb holds only the in-frame ones, with some missing. This sample has tens of thousands of clones, with around 73% found just once. Material for sequencing was PBMCs. The source is a man aged 50-59 years in good health and CMV-seronegative.

This clone was seen a handful of times. V and J are TRBV5-1 and TRBJ1-1, with D perhaps matching TRBD1 (5 bases). Trimming took off 2 bases at V and 3 bases at J, with 14 bases between the two ends. Germline V CDR1 and CDR2: SGHRS, YFSETQ. This CDR3 has 15 residues. The CDR3 protein is CASSLRSGGYTEAFF. Here the CDR3 DNA reads TGCGCCAGCAGCTTAAGGTCCGGGGGGTACACTGAAGCTTTCTTT.

Note on this clone: At one of its ends the junction is not consistent with the germline gene, which may arise from a read error. The V and J genes are TRBV7-9 and TRBJ2-7, with 8 nucleotides matching TRBD1. The CDR3 runs to 14 residues. Germline values: CDR1 SEHNR, CDR2 FQNEAQ (reference sequence). CDR3 sequence (DNA): TGTTCCAGCAGCTTGTTGGACAGGGTGTACGAGCAGTACTTC. Translation gives CSSSLLDRVYEQYF. Based on the CDR3 plus reference TRBV7-9 and TRBJ2-7, the full variable domain is DTGVSQNPRHKITKRGQNVTFRCDPISEHNRLYWYRQTLGQGPEFLTYFQNEAQLEKSRLLSDRFSAERPKGSFSTLEIQRTEQGDSAMYLCSSSLLDRVYEQYFGPGTRLTVT.

The chain uses TRBV4-2 and TRBJ2-1; D perhaps matches TRBD2 (6 bases). Germline lookup yields CDR1 LGHNA and CDR2 YNFKEQ. V shed 3 bases and J shed 0 bases, with 15 bases lying between them. This CDR3 is built from 17 residues. The CDR3 reads CASSQYMGGVSYNEQFF. The CDR3 nucleotides are TGTGCCAGCAGCCAGTATATGGGGGGTGTCTCCTACAATGAGCAGTTCTTC.

The chain recombines TRBV6-1 with TRBJ1-5; maybe TRBD1 (5 bases). The CDR3 contains 15 residues. Germline V gene lookup returns CDR1 MNHNS and CDR2 SASEGT. V was shortened by 1 base and J by 2 bases, with 9 bases between the two germline ends. The CDR3 sequence: CASSEEGSGNQPQHF. Written as DNA, the CDR3 is TGTGCCAGCAGTGAAGAGGGGTCGGGCAATCAGCCCCAGCATTTT.

The J gene is TRBJ1-1, the V gene TRBV6-5; 7 bases are a match to TRBD1. From germline, CDR1 is MNHEY and CDR2 SVGAGI. V lost 5 bases, J lost 6 bases, and 6 bases stayed unmatched. The CDR3 sequence is 13 residues long. This chain's CDR3 is CASSDRVRPEAFF. In DNA form, the CDR3 reads TGTGCCAGCAGTGACAGGGTAAGACCTGAAGCTTTCTTT.

This sequence joins TRBV12-5 and TRBJ2-5, with 8 bases identical to TRBD2. The trim removed 0 bases at V and 7 bases at J, leaving 7 bases unmatched. The CDR3 extends over 15 amino acids. The germline V gene has CDR1 LGHNT and CDR2 FRNRAP. Here the CDR3 reads CASGLVQAGVGTQYF. The CDR3 DNA sequence: TGTGCTAGTGGTTTGGTACAAGCGGGGGTAGGGACCCAGTACTTC.

The J gene is TRBJ1-6, the V gene TRBV27; 9 positions match TRBD1. The CDR3 runs 15 residues. Losses at the gene ends were 6 bases for V and 2 bases for J; bases not matched to a gene: 2. Germline CDR1 reads MNHEY; CDR2 reads SMNVEV (reference sequence). CDR3 coding DNA: TGTGCCAGCAGGGGGACAGGGCCCTATAATTCACCCCTCCACTTT. Amino acid sequence: CASRGTGPYNSPLHF.

This chain links TRBV5-6 with TRBJ2-2; 10 bases agree with TRBD1. Germline V gene lookup returns CDR1 SGHDT and CDR2 YYEEEE. Losses at the gene ends were 2 bases for V and 5 bases for J; bases not matched to a gene: 6. The CDR3 loop spans 16 amino acids. CDR3 loop: CASSLRGQGGTGELFF. CDR3 DNA sequence: TGTGCCAGCAGCTTAAGAGGACAGGGGGGAACCGGGGAGCTGTTTTTT.

This clone was seen just once. The chain has TRBV6-5 and TRBJ1-1, with no clear D. V lost 8 bases and J 2 bases, leaving 12 bases between the germline ends. Per the germline V gene, CDR1 is MNHEY and CDR2 is SVGAGI. The CDR3 is made up of 13 amino acids. DNA of the CDR3: TGTGCCAGCGGGAGAAACCCTAACACTGAAGCTTTCTTT. Protein product: CASGRNPNTEAFF.

This clone was observed a single time. The chain recombines TRBV29-1 with TRBJ2-5; 7 bases agree with TRBD1. V lost 7 bases to trimming and J lost 4 bases; unmatched junction nucleotides: 9. The CDR3 is 13 residues long. Germline lookup yields CDR1 SQVTM and CDR2 ANQGSEA. In DNA form, the CDR3 reads TGCAGCGCCAGAGCCGGGACAGTAGAGACCCAGTACTTC. It is translated as CSARAGTVETQYF.

The chain joins TRBV27 to TRBJ1-1; D gene unclear. The V end was cut by 0 bases, the J end by 7 bases, with 9 bases between. In germline, CDR1 is MNHEY, CDR2 SMNVEV (reference sequence). The CDR3 totals 13 residues. The CDR3 DNA follows: TGTGCCAGCAGTTTATCACGGGGTGGTGAAGCTTTCTTT. Amino acid sequence: CASSLSRGGEAFF.

The V call is TRBV5-1, the J call TRBJ1-6, with 7 bases identical to TRBD1. The CDR3 loop spans 14 amino acids. Losses at the gene ends were 4 bases for V and 12 bases for J; bases not matched to a gene: 10. Germline V gene lookup returns CDR1 SGHRS and CDR2 YFSETQ. CDR3 coding DNA: TGCGCCAGCAGCACGGGACAGCCCTATCGACCCCTCCACTTT. It codes for CASSTGQPYRPLHF.

The gene calls are TRBV6-1 and TRBJ1-1, with D maybe TRBD1 (5 bases). Germline values: CDR1 MNHNS, CDR2 SASEGT. V lost 4 bases and J 1 base, leaving 16 bases between the germline ends. CDR3 length equals 16 residues. CDR3 in amino acids: CASSALRVGQNTEAFF. The DNA for the CDR3 is TGTGCCAGCAGTGCACTTCGGGTGGGGCAGAACACTGAAGCTTTCTTT.

This chain links TRBV7-9 with TRBJ1-3; 8 bases line up with TRBD1. V lost 5 bases, J lost 1 base, and 4 bases stayed unmatched. Germline V gives CDR1 SEHNR, CDR2 FQNEAQ (reference sequence). CDR3 length: 15 amino acids. The CDR3, as DNA: TGTGCCAGCAGCGCGGACAGGGTTTCTGGAAACACCATATATTTT. This codes for CASSADRVSGNTIYF.

This clone was counted only a few times. V gene TRBV19 combines with J gene TRBJ1-4; the D is unclear. V was trimmed by 7 bases and J by 0 bases, leaving 12 bases between them. The CDR3 contains 15 residues. The germline CDR1 and CDR2 sequences are LNHDA and SQIVND (reference sequence). The CDR3 sequence: CASMAQGATNEKLFF. DNA for the CDR3: TGTGCCAGTATGGCCCAAGGAGCAACTAATGAAAAACTGTTTTTT.

This chain uses TRBV6-4 with TRBJ2-1; TRBD2 matches at 9 bases. J lost 8 bases, V lost 6 bases, and 11 bases had no gene match. The CDR3 extends over 15 amino acids. Germline-derived CDR1 and CDR2 are MRHNA and SNTAGT. CDR3 coding DNA: TGTGCCAGCAGCCAGGGACTAGCACTTCATGATGAGCAGTTCTTC. It specifies CASSQGLALHDEQFF.

The V call is TRBV5-4, the J call TRBJ1-3; 9 bases are shared with TRBD1. The CDR3 totals 17 residues. J gave up 8 bases and V 4 bases, and 16 bases lay outside the gene matches. CDR1 is SGHNT, CDR2 YYREEE, per germline (reference sequence). CDR3 nucleotide sequence: TGTGCCAGCAGCCTCGAGGTCACGGGACAGGGTCAGGACACCATATATTTT. Its translation: CASSLEVTGQGQDTIYF.

This clone came up once. The rearrangement joins TRBV5-1 to TRBJ1-2; D is perhaps TRBD1 (6 bases). The germline V and J ends were trimmed by 2 bases and 1 base, with 9 bases remaining between them. Germline CDR1 and CDR2: SGHRS and YFSETQ. This CDR3 has 14 amino acids. DNA of the CDR3: TGCGCCAGCAGCTTTGAGGACAGTAACTATGGCTACACCTTC. Amino acids: CASSFEDSNYGYTF. Full variable domain (outside the CDR3, taken from reference TRBV5-1 and TRBJ1-2): KAGVTQTPRYLIKTRGQQVTLSCSPISGHRSVSWYQQTPGQGLQFLFEYFSETQRNKGNFPGRFSGRQFSNSRSEMNVSTLELGDSALYLCASSFEDSNYGYTFGSGTRLTVV.

The rearrangement links TRBV5-1 to TRBJ2-7; 10 nucleotides agree with TRBD2. This CDR3 is 15 amino acids long. The trim removed 2 bases at V and 2 bases at J, leaving 4 bases unmatched. Germline values: CDR1 SGHRS, CDR2 YFSETQ. In DNA form, the CDR3 reads TGCGCCAGCAGCTTAGGACTAGCGGCAACCTACGAGCAGTACTTC. Amino acids: CASSLGLAATYEQYF.

The J gene is TRBJ1-6, the V gene TRBV9, with D perhaps matching TRBD1 (5 bases). CDR3 size: 16 residues. Trimming removed 4 bases from V and 7 bases from J, with 18 bases in between. Germline CDR1 and CDR2: SGDLS and YYNGEE. The CDR3 nucleotides are TGTGCCAGCAGCCCCAGCTGGGGGGTATCGAATTCACCCCTCCACTTT. It encodes CASSPSWGVSNSPLHF.

V usage is TRBV2 and J usage is TRBJ2-1, with TRBD2 matching 10 bases. The germline V gene has CDR1 SNHLY and CDR2 FYNNEI. Trimming removed 6 bases from V and 6 bases from J; junction bases left unmatched: 8. This CDR3 is built from 15 residues. DNA for the CDR3: TGTGCCAGCAGCGTCCTAGCGGGGGCTGGCAATGAGCAGTTCTTC. Translated, it gives CASSVLAGAGNEQFF.

This chain uses TRBV30 with TRBJ1-1; a weak D match, TRBD1 (6 bases). CDR3 length: 13 amino acids. CDR1 and CDR2 from the germline V gene are GTSNPN and SVGIG (reference sequence). Deletions cut 0 bases from V and 6 bases from J, with 11 bases between. The CDR3 DNA sequence: TGTGCCTGGAGTGTACTAAGGACAGCTGAAGCTTTCTTT. It yields the protein CAWSVLRTAEAFF.

The chain is built from TRBV6-1 and TRBJ2-1, with TRBD2 identical over 13 bases. V shed 7 bases and J 10 bases; nucleotides not matched to a gene: 10. The V gene's germline CDR1 is MNHNS and CDR2 SASEGT. The CDR3 runs to 15 residues. CDR3 DNA sequence: TGTGCCAGCACAACCCGGACTAGCGGGGGAAGCGAGCAGTTCTTC. Amino acids: CASTTRTSGGSEQFF.

V usage is TRBV7-9 and J usage is TRBJ2-1; 11 nucleotides line up with TRBD2. CDR3 length equals 16 residues. Germline CDR1 SEHNR, CDR2 FQNEAQ (reference sequence). The J segment lost 3 bases and the V segment lost 5 bases, leaving 6 bases of the junction unmatched. The CDR3 is CASSVSGGEHYNEQFF. Written as DNA, the CDR3 is TGTGCCAGCAGCGTTAGCGGGGGGGAACACTACAATGAGCAGTTCTTC.

This clone was seen a handful of times. A junction boundary mismatches the germline segment, possibly from a read error. The J gene is TRBJ2-7, the V gene TRBV5-3; D gene unclear. TRBV5-3 is an ORF for which the function is uncertain. The CDR3 contains 9 residues. CDR3 loop: CARSWATNF. The CDR3 region has the DNA TGTGCCAGAAGCTGGGCCACGAACTTC.

The rearrangement joins TRBV5-4 to TRBJ2-3, with 8 bases that match TRBD2. With V trimmed by 1 base and J by 4 bases, 5 bases remained unmatched. The CDR3 runs to 15 residues. Germline CDR1 is SGHNT and CDR2 is YYREEE (reference sequence). CDR3 loop: CASSLSGGAADTQYF. CDR3 nucleotide sequence: TGTGCCAGCAGCTTGTCCGGGGGGGCAGCAGATACGCAGTATTTT.